This T cell receptor (beta chain) was recovered during a study of CXCR3-negative and CXCR3-positive naive CD8 T cells. 5' RACE that incorporated UMI labels was used to prepare the TRB cDNA libraries. TCRdb reprocessed the 5' RACE reads, with one entry per CDR3 protein and no DNA. The data show just over 60,000 distinct CDR3 sequences, and the top ten clones hold about 4.4%. Details on this clonotype: As yet, its antigen is unknown.

The CDR3 has 16 amino acids. Germline loops: CDR1 SGHTA, CDR2 FQGNSA. Study outcomes and limitations: Relative to memory CD8+ cells, whose diversity was much lower, both naive subsets had comparably high diversity. For naive cells, CXCR3-negative and CXCR3-positive subsets had similar TRBV-TRBJ usage; for memory cells, usage differed.

The source is a human donor in good health. Some clones in this sample may be carry-over from other donors' samples. The chain links TRBV7-2 to TRBJ2-7; TCRdb selects TRBD2, and the lack of DNA leaves this call unchecked. The sample taken for sequencing was naive CXCR3- CD8+ T cells from blood. The subset is: CD45RO-CCR7+CD27+CD95- naive CD8+ T cells lacking CXCR3 (TNR3-). CDR3 amino acids: CASRPTPGLANREQYF. Complete variable domain (other parts from reference TRBV7-2 and TRBJ2-7): GAGVSQSPSNKVTEKGKDVELRCDPISGHTALYWYRQSLGQGLEFLIYFQGNSAPDKSGLPSDRFSAERTGGSVSTLTIQRTQQEDSAVYLCASRPTPGLANREQYFGPGTRLTVT.